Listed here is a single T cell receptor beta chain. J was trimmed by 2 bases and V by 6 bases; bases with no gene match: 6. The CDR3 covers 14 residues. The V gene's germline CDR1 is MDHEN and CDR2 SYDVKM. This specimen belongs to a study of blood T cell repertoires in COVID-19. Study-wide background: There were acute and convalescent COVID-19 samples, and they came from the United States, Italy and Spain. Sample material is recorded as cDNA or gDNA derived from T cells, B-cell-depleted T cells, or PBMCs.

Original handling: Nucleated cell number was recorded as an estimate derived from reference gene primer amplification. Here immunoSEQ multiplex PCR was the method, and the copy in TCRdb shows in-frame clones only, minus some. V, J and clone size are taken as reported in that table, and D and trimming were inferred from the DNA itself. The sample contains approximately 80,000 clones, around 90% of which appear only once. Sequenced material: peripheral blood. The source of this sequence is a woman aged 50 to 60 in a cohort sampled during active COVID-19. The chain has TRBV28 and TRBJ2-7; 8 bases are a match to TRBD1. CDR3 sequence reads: CASSWTGRPYEQYF. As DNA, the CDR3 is TGTGCCAGCAGCTGGACAGGGAGGCCCTACGAGCAGTACTTC.